This T cell receptor beta chain was sequenced for a study of T cells after posttransplantation cyclophosphamide. Study-level results: Later post-transplant blood repertoires were often dominated by donor CD8+ memory clones. TRB clonality was highly associated with recipient CMV seropositivity and reactivation.

Only in-frame clones appear in the TCRdb table, and some are missing; sequencing was by immunoSEQ multiplex PCR. This set yields about 7,500 clones and no singletons; the top ten hold about 9.4%. Trimming removed 1 base from V and 1 base from J; junction bases left unmatched: 13. Germline CDR1 reads SGHTA; CDR2 reads FQGNSA. This CDR3 is 18 amino acids long. At least ten counts were recorded for this clone. Its target is unknown. Busulfan-fludarabine conditioning, marrow transplant, and cyclophosphamide on days +3 and +4 were administered. The sample in question was PBMCs, obtained after allogeneic stem cell transplant with posttransplant cyclophosphamide. This receptor was identified in a female patient aged 45-60 years who received an allogeneic stem cell transplant from a related donor, was CMV-positive, and had no GVHD. The graft donor may be the source of some T cells. The chain is built from TRBV7-2 and TRBJ2-7; 7 positions agree with TRBD1. This CDR3 is CASSLGGGRNSHSYEQYF. DNA for the CDR3: TGTGCCAGCAGCTTAGGAGGGGGCAGGAACTCTCATTCCTACGAGCAGTACTTC.